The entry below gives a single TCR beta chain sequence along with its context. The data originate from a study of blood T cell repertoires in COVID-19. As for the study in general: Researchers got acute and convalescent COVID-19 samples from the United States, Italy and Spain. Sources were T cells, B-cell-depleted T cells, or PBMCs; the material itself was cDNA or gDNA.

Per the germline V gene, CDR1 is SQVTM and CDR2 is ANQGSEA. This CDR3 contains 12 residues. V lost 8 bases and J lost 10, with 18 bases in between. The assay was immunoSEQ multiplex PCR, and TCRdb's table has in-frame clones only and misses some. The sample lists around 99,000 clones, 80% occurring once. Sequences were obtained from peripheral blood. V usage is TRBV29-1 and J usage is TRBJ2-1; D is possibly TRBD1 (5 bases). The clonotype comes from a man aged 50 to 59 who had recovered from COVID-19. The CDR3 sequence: CSSRGVRREQFF. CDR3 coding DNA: TGCAGCTCTAGGGGCGTACGACGGGAGCAGTTCTTC.